This T cell receptor (beta chain) was retrieved from a study of blood T cell repertoires in COVID-19. Sequencing used immunoSEQ multiplex PCR; TCRdb keeps in-frame clones, though not all of them. The table shows under 200,000 clones, with roughly 83% occurring only once. The TCR originated in a woman in her fifties or sixties who had recovered from COVID-19. Sequencing used PBMCs or T cells enriched from blood (not recorded which).

CDR3 protein: CASSYPGGSAEQFF. CDR3 sequence (DNA): TGTGCCAGCAGTTACCCCGGGGGGAGCGCTGAGCAGTTCTTC. The rearrangement links TRBV6-5 to TRBJ2-1; 7 positions agree with TRBD2. This CDR3 comprises 14 residues. The V gene's germline CDR1 is MNHEY and CDR2 SVGAGI. The V and J ends lost 2 bases and 9 bases, in that order; junction bases with no gene match: 7.